Below, 24 T cell receptor beta chains from the same sample are listed, as sequenced in a study of cytomegalovirus exposure and HLA in healthy donors (dated by TCRdb to the late 2010s). The library was obtained by the immunoSEQ multiplex PCR assay. For the multiplex PCR, a mixture combining 60 forward primers for TCR Vbeta segments and 13 reverse primers for TCR Jbeta segments was used. TCRdb's version of the immuneACCESS table is confined to in-frame rearrangements and falls short of the full clone set. An unresolved V gene accounts for under half of the shortfall where checked; the remainder is of unknown origin. The sample data list 150,000 or so clones, and around 66% of these were observed just once. The ten top clones hold less than 3.5% of the sample. Sequenced input: PBMCs. The receptors shown here come from a woman aged 25-40 years in good health and CMV-seropositive.

This clone was detected once. The chain employs TRBV5-4 and TRBJ2-4, with no clear D. Deletions cut 2 bases from V and 0 bases from J, with 9 bases between. CDR3 size: 15 residues. CDR1 and CDR2 from the germline V gene are SGHNT and YYREEE (reference sequence). CDR3 amino acids: CASSFPGVAKNIQYF. For the CDR3, the DNA is TGTGCCAGCAGCTTCCCCGGAGTAGCCAAAAACATTCAGTACTTC.

The chain joins TRBV2 to TRBJ1-5; TRBD1 matches 7 bases. The CDR3 extends over 13 amino acids. V trimming: 4 bases; J trimming: 6 bases; junction bases outside the gene matches: 3. CDR1 is SNHLY, CDR2 FYNNEI, per germline. CDR3: CASSVAGGQPQHF. CDR3 bases: TGTGCCAGCAGTGTGGCAGGGGGTCAGCCCCAGCATTTT. The full variable domain, completed using reference TRBV2 and TRBJ1-5, is EPEVTQTPSHQVTQMGQEVILRCVPISNHLYFYWYRQILGQKVEFLVSFYNNEISEKSEIFDDQFSVERPDGSNFTLKIRSTKLEDSAMYFCASSVAGGQPQHFGDGTRLSIL.

This clone was picked up a small number of times. V and J are TRBV5-1 and TRBJ2-7; 8 bases are a match to TRBD1. V trimming: 4 bases; J trimming: 1 base; junction bases outside the gene matches: 7. Germline-derived CDR1 and CDR2 are SGHRS and YFSETQ. The CDR3 consists of 15 residues. The chain's CDR3 is CASSTTGVGSYEQYF. In DNA, the CDR3 is TGCGCCAGCAGCACGACAGGGGTGGGATCCTACGAGCAGTACTTC.

The chain couples TRBV10-1 to TRBJ2-3; 8 bases line up with TRBD2. The CDR3 spans 16 residues. CDR1 is WNHNN, CDR2 SYGVQD, per germline (reference sequence). The J segment lost 4 bases and the V segment lost 3 bases, leaving 9 bases of the junction unmatched. In nucleotides, the CDR3 is TGCGCCAGCAGTGACGTCGGGGGGGCCTCACCAGATACGCAGTATTTT. The encoded protein is CASSDVGGASPDTQYF.

The genes are TRBV19 and TRBJ1-1; the D gene is possibly TRBD1 (6 bases). V gave up 3 bases and J gave up 2 bases, with 31 bases separating them. This CDR3 contains 21 residues. CDR1 LNHDA and CDR2 SQIVND come from the germline V gene (reference sequence). Written as DNA, the CDR3 is TGTGCCAGTAGTATGCGGGGGGGCGGGGGTGTTTGGCTTGCCTCTAACACTGAAGCTTTCTTT. This encodes CASSMRGGGGVWLASNTEAFF.

This clone was seen only once. The chain recombines TRBV5-4 with TRBJ1-1, with a weak D call TRBD1 (6 bases). The CDR3 length is 14 residues. The ends were cut back, 7 bases at V and 0 bases at J, with 13 bases in the middle. CDR1 SGHNT and CDR2 YYREEE come from the germline V gene (reference sequence). The CDR3 protein is CASGYTGMNTEAFF. Here the CDR3 DNA reads TGTGCCAGCGGCTATACAGGGATGAACACTGAAGCTTTCTTT.

The chain employs TRBV27 and TRBJ2-3; D is unresolved. The germline gives CDR1 MNHEY, CDR2 SMNVEV (reference sequence). The CDR3 length is 15 residues. The ends were cut back, 4 bases at V and 4 bases at J, with 15 bases in the middle. In nucleotides, the CDR3 is TGTGCCAGCAGTTCCTTAGCTATCCCCCCAGATACGCAGTATTTT. Protein product: CASSSLAIPPDTQYF.

This clone has just a few counts. The J gene is TRBJ1-4, the V gene TRBV5-5; D is perhaps TRBD1 (5 bases). The germline V gene has CDR1 SGHKS and CDR2 YYEKEE (reference sequence). This CDR3 has 14 residues. V was shortened by 3 bases and J by 7 bases, with 13 bases between the two germline ends. The CDR3 sequence is CASSYGGLTEKLFF. DNA of the CDR3: TGTGCCAGCAGCTATGGGGGGTTAACTGAAAAACTGTTTTTT.

The chain combines TRBV13 with TRBJ2-7; 8 positions agree with TRBD1. Trimming at V came to 3 bases and at J to 3 bases, leaving 4 bases not matched to a gene. Germline CDR1 PRHDT, CDR2 FYEKMQ (reference sequence). This CDR3 region has 14 residues. CDR3 in amino acids: CASSLFGQGYEQYF. In nucleotides, the CDR3 is TGTGCCAGCAGCTTGTTCGGACAGGGCTACGAGCAGTACTTC.

There are a few counts of this clone. Other DNA sequences of this sample code for an identical CDR3. J is TRBJ2-5 and V is TRBV7-9; 8 positions match TRBD2. Germline loops: CDR1 SEHNR, CDR2 FQNEAQ (reference sequence). Trimming took 4 bases from V and 5 from J; bases not matched to a gene: 6. The CDR3 contains 14 residues. Here the CDR3 reads CASSSGLGRETQYF. The CDR3 nucleotides read TGTGCCAGCAGCTCGGGACTAGGTCGGGAGACCCAGTACTTC.

The chain joins TRBV4-2 to TRBJ2-5, with 7 nucleotides matching TRBD2. V dropped 0 bases and J dropped 5; count of bases not matched to a gene: 3. The CDR3 consists of 14 residues. CDR1 and CDR2 from the germline V gene are LGHNA and YNFKEQ. CDR3 coding DNA: TGTGCCAGCAGCCAAGAGGGGGGGATGGAGACCCAGTACTTC. As protein: CASSQEGGMETQYF.

This clone was seen many times. This chain links TRBV5-6 with TRBJ2-5; 10 bases agree with TRBD2. J was trimmed by 1 base and V by 2 bases; bases with no gene match: 2. Germline CDR1 SGHDT, CDR2 YYEEEE. The length of the CDR3 is 15 residues. The CDR3 DNA follows: TGTGCCAGCAGCTTTAAGCGGGGGGGCCAAGAGACCCAGTACTTC. It codes for CASSFKRGGQETQYF.

The J gene is TRBJ2-5, the V gene TRBV5-1; no clear D gene. Per the germline V gene, CDR1 is SGHRS and CDR2 is YFSETQ. V was trimmed by 1 base and J by 5 bases, leaving 6 bases between them. This CDR3 has 12 residues. The CDR3 spells CASSLSRETQYF. CDR3 nucleotide sequence: TGCGCCAGCAGCTTGTCGCGGGAGACCCAGTACTTC. The whole variable domain, remainder taken from reference TRBV5-1 and TRBJ2-5, is KAGVTQTPRYLIKTRGQQVTLSCSPISGHRSVSWYQQTPGQGLQFLFEYFSETQRNKGNFPGRFSGRQFSNSRSEMNVSTLELGDSALYLCASSLSRETQYFGPGTRLLVL.

The chain employs TRBV4-2 and TRBJ2-1; TRBD2 is a possible D gene (5 bases). V gave up 0 bases and J gave up 6 bases, with 15 bases separating them. Per germline, CDR1 LGHNA and CDR2 YNFKEQ. The CDR3 is 16 amino acids. The CDR3 loop reads CASSQEPSMGGNEQFF. In DNA form, the CDR3 reads TGTGCCAGCAGCCAAGAACCTAGCATGGGTGGCAATGAGCAGTTCTTC.

This clone was counted a single time. This chain joins TRBV4-2 and TRBJ1-5, with no clear D. The CDR3 has 15 amino acids. The V end was cut by 1 base, the J end by 1 base, with 8 bases between. The germline CDR1 and CDR2 sequences are LGHNA and YNFKEQ. This CDR3 is CASSQGYGSNQPQHF. DNA of the CDR3: TGTGCCAGCAGCCAAGGATACGGGAGCAATCAGCCCCAGCATTTT.

This clone was observed a single time. This chain uses TRBV5-1 with TRBJ2-2; maybe TRBD2 (5 bases). The V gene lost 4 bases and the J gene lost 4 bases, with 14 bases spanning the gap. Germline V gene sequence: CDR1 SGHRS, CDR2 YFSETQ. The CDR3 has 15 residues. In DNA form, the CDR3 reads TGCGCCAGCAGCCCGGGGTATCTCCCCACCGGGGAGCTGTTTTTT. Protein product: CASSPGYLPTGELFF. Together with reference TRBV5-1 and TRBJ2-2, the CDR3 gives the full variable domain: KAGVTQTPRYLIKTRGQQVTLSCSPISGHRSVSWYQQTPGQGLQFLFEYFSETQRNKGNFPGRFSGRQFSNSRSEMNVSTLELGDSALYLCASSPGYLPTGELFFGEGSRLTVL.

J is TRBJ2-7 and V is TRBV6-5; D call uncertain. The CDR3 length is 12 residues. Germline CDR1 is MNHEY and CDR2 is SVGAGI. V lost 0 bases, J lost 3 bases, and 3 bases lay in between. CDR3 amino acids: CASSYSVYEQYF. The DNA for the CDR3 is TGTGCCAGCAGTTACTCCGTCTACGAGCAGTACTTC.

The V gene is TRBV6-1, the J gene TRBJ2-2; no reliable D call. V was trimmed by 1 base and J by 6 bases, leaving 9 bases between them. The CDR3 loop spans 14 amino acids. CDR1 MNHNS and CDR2 SASEGT come from the germline V gene. The CDR3 DNA follows: TGTGCCAGCAGTGAAGACCTAAGTGCCGGGGAGCTGTTTTTT. As protein: CASSEDLSAGELFF.

The chain employs TRBV6-5 and TRBJ2-3, with 8 bases fitting TRBD2. The CDR3 has 14 residues. Unmatched junction bases numbered 0, after V lost 4 bases and J lost 0 bases. Germline loops: CDR1 MNHEY, CDR2 SVGAGI. In DNA, the CDR3 is TGTGCCAGCAGTTTAGCGGGGAGCACAGATACGCAGTATTTT. Translation: CASSLAGSTDTQYF.

The chain carries TRBV9 and TRBJ2-2; D is perhaps TRBD2 (6 bases). The CDR3 consists of 15 residues. Germline V gene data show CDR1 as SGDLS and CDR2 as YYNGEE. The germline V and J ends were trimmed by 5 bases and 1 base, with 12 bases remaining between them. CDR3 DNA sequence: TGTGCCAGCAGGCCGCCCGGGGGGAACACCGGGGAGCTGTTTTTT. Translating gives CASRPPGGNTGELFF.

This clone was picked up one time. This chain connects TRBV18 to TRBJ1-2, with TRBD1 identical over 8 bases. Germline CDR1 and CDR2: KGHSH and LQKENI. This CDR3 has 15 residues. Trimming took 2 bases from V and 0 from J; bases not matched to a gene: 2. The CDR3 loop is CASSPGTGSNYGYTF. Here the CDR3 DNA reads TGTGCCAGCTCACCAGGGACAGGATCTAACTATGGCTACACCTTC.

The rearrangement links TRBV4-1 to TRBJ2-7, with 11 nucleotides matching TRBD2. CDR1 MGHRA and CDR2 YSYEKL come from the germline V gene. Germline trimming cut 0 bases from V and 12 bases from J; bases unmatched to any gene: 7. This CDR3 is built from 14 residues. This CDR3 is CASSQDNSGGAGYF. CDR3 coding DNA: TGCGCCAGCAGCCAAGATAATAGCGGGGGGGCCGGGTACTTC.

This clone was observed a handful of times. This sequence joins TRBV7-6 and TRBJ2-7, with 7 bases identical to TRBD1. Germline V CDR1 and CDR2: SGHVS, FNYEAQ. The CDR3 loop spans 15 amino acids. The trim removed 5 bases at V and 4 bases at J, leaving 11 bases unmatched. The CDR3 protein is CASSAAGGILYEQYF. The CDR3 coding sequence is TGTGCCAGCAGCGCCGCAGGGGGAATCCTGTACGAGCAGTACTTC.

V usage is TRBV19 and J usage is TRBJ2-7; D may be TRBD2 (5 bases). CDR3 length equals 13 residues. In germline, CDR1 is LNHDA, CDR2 SQIVND (reference sequence). V shed 5 bases and J shed 6 bases, with 14 bases lying between them. CDR3 in DNA: TGTGCCAGTAGTTCGGGAAGAGACCCCGAGCAGTACTTC. The encoded protein is CASSSGRDPEQYF.